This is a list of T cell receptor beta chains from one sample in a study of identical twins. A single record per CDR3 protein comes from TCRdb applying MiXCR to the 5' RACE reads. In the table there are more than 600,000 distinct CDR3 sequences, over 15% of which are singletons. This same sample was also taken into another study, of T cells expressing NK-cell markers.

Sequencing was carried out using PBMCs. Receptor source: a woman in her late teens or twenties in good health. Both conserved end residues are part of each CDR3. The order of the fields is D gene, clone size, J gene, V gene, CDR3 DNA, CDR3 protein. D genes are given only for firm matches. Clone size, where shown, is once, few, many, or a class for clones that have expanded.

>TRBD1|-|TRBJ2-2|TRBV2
TGTGCCAGCAGAAAAAAGGGACAGGGGAGGGCCGGGGAGCTGTTTTTT
CASRKKGQGRAGELFF
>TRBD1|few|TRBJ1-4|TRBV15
TGTGCCACCAGCAGAGTTTGGGACAGGGAGGAAAAACTGTTTTTT
CATSRVWDREEKLFF
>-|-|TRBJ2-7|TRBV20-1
TGCAGTGCTAAAGACTCCAAGAGCTCCTACGAGCAGTACTTC
CSAKDSKSSYEQYF
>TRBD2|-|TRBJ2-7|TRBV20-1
TGCAGTGGAATCCTAGCGGGGGGTACCTACGAGCAGTACTTC
CSGILAGGTYEQYF
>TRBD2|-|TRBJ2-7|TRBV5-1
TGCGCCAGCAGCTTGGCCGCGGCTAGCGGGACCTACGAGCAGTACTTC
CASSLAAASGTYEQYF
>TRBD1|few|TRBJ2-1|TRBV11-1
TGTGCCAGCAGCTCGGACAGGCACAATGAGCAGTTCTTC
CASSSDRHNEQFF
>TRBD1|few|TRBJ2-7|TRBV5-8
TGTGCCAGCAGCTGGACCGGGACAGGGCTGTACGAGCAGTACTTC
CASSWTGTGLYEQYF
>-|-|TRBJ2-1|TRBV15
TGTGCCACCAGCAGGCCCCCGGGACGGGACAATGAGCAGTTCTTC
CATSRPPGRDNEQFF
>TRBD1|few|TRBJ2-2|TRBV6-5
TGTGCCAGCAGTTACTCGACAGGGGGGAACACCGGGGAGCTGTTTTTT
CASSYSTGGNTGELFF
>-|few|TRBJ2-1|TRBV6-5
TGTGCCAGCAGAGCAGGGTTTGGTGAGCAGTTCTTC
CASRAGFGEQFF
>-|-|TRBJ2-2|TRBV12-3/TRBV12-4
TGTGCCAGCAGTCCCATCTCCCCTCTGGGATCCGGGGAGCTGTTTTTT
CASSPISPLGSGELFF
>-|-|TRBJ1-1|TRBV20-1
TGCAGTGCTAGTACCGGGCGGAACACTGAAGCTTTCTTT
CSASTGRNTEAFF